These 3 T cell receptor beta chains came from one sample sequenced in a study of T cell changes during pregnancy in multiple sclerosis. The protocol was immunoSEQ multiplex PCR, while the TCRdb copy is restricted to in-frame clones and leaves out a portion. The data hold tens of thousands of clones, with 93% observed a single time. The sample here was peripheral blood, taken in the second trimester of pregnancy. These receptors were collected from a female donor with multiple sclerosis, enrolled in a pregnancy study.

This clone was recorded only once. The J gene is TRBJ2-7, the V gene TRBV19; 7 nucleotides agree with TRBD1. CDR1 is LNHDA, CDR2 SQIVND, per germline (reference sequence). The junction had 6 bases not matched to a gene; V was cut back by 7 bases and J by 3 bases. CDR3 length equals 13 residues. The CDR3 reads CASIDSGGYEQYF. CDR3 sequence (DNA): TGTGCCAGTATTGACTCAGGGGGCTACGAGCAGTACTTC.

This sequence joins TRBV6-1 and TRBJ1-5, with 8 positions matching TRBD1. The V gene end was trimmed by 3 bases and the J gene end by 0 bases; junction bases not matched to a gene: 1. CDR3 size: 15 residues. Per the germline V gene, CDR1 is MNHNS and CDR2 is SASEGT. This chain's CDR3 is CASSDGQGSNQPQHF. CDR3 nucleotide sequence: TGTGCCAGCAGTGATGGACAGGGTAGCAATCAGCCCCAGCATTTT.

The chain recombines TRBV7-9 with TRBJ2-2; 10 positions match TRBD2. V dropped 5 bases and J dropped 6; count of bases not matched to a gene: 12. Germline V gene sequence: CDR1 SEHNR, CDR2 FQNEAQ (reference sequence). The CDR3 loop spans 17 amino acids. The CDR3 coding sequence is TGTGCCAGCAGCCCAGCGGCCAGCGGGGGGGCCGCCGGGGAGCTGTTTTTT. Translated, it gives CASSPAASGGAAGELFF.